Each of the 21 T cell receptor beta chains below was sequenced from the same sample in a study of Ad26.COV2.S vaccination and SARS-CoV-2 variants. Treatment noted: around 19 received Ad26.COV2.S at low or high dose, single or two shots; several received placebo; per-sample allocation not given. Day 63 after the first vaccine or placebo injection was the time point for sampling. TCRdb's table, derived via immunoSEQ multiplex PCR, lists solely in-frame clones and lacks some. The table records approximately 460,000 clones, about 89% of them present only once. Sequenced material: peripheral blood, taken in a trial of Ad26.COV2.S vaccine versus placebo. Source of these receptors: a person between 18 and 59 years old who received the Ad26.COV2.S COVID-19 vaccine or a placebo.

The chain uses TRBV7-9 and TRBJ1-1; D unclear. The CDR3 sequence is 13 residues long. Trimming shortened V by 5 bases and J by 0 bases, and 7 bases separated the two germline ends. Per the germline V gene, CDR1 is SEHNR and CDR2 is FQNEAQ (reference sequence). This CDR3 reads CASSREMNTEAFF. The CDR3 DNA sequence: TGTGCCAGCAGCAGAGAGATGAACACTGAAGCTTTCTTT.

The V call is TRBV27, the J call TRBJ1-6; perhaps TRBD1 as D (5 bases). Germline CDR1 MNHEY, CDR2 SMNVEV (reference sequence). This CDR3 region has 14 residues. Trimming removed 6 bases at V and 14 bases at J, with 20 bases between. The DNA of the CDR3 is TGTGCCAGCAGACAGGACGGGTTACAAGGGGCCCTCCACTTT. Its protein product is CASRQDGLQGALHF.

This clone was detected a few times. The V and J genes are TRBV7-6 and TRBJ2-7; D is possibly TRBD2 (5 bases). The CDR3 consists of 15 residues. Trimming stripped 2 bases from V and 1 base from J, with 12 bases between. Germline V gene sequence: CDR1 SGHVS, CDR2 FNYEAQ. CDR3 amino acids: CASSLSPGSSYEQYF. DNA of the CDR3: TGTGCCAGCAGCTTATCTCCGGGGAGTTCCTACGAGCAGTACTTC.

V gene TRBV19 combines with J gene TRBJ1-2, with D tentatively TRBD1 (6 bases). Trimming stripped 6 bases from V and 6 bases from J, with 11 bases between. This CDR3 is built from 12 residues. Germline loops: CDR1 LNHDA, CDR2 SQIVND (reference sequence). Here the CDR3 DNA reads TGTGCCAGTAGACACAGGGAAAATGGCTACACCTTC. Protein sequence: CASRHRENGYTF.

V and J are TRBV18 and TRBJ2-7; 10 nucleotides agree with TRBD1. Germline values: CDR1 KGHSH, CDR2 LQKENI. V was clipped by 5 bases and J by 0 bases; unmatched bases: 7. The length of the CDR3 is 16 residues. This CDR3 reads CASSIGTGVTSYEQYF. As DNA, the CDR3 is TGTGCCAGCTCAATCGGGACAGGGGTTACCTCCTACGAGCAGTACTTC. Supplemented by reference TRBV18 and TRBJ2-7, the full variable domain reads NAGVMQNPRHLVRRRGQEARLRCSPMKGHSHVYWYRQLPEEGLKFMVYLQKENIIDESGMPKERFSAEFPKEGPSILRIQQVVRGDSAAYFCASSIGTGVTSYEQYFGPGTRLTVT.

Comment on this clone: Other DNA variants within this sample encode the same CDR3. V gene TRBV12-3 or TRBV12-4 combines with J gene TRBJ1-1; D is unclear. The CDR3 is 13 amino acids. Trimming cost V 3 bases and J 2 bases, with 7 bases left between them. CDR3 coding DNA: TGTGCCAGCAGTTTCGGGCAAAACACTGAAGCTTTCTTT. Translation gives CASSFGQNTEAFF.

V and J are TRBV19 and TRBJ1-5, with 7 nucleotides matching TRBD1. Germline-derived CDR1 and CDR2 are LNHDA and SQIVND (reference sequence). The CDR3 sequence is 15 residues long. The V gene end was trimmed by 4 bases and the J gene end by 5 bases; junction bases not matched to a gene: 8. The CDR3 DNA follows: TGTGCCAGTAGTAGAAAGGGACAGACCGATCAGCCCCAGCATTTT. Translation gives CASSRKGQTDQPQHF.

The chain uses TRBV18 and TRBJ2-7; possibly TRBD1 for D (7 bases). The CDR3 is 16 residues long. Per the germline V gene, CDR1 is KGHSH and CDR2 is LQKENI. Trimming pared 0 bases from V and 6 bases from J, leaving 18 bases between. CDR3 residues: CASSPPAEGAWGEQYF. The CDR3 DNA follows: TGTGCCAGCTCACCACCGGCGGAGGGGGCGTGGGGCGAGCAGTACTTC.

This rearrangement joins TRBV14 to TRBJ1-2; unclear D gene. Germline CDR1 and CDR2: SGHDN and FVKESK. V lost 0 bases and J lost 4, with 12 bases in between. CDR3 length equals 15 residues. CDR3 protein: CASSQDLSATYGYTF. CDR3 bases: TGTGCCAGCAGCCAAGATCTGTCAGCGACCTATGGCTACACCTTC.

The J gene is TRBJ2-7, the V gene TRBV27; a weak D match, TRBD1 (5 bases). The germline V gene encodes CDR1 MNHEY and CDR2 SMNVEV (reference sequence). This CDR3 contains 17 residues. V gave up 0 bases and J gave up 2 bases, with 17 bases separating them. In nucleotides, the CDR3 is TGTGCCAGCAGTTTATCGTTGACAGCAACTAACCCCTACGAGCAGTACTTC. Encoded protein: CASSLSLTATNPYEQYF.

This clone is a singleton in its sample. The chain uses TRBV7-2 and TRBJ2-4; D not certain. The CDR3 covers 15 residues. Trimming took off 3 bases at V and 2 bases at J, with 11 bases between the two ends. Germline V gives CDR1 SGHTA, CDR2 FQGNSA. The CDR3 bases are TGTGCCAGCAGCTTCCGACAACCTACCAAAAACATTCAGTACTTC. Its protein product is CASSFRQPTKNIQYF.

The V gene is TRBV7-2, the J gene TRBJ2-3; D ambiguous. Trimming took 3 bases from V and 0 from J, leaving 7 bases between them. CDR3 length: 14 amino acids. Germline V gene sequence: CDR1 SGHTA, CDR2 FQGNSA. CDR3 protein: CASSFLSSTDTQYF. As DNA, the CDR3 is TGTGCCAGCAGCTTTTTGTCTAGCACAGATACGCAGTATTTT.

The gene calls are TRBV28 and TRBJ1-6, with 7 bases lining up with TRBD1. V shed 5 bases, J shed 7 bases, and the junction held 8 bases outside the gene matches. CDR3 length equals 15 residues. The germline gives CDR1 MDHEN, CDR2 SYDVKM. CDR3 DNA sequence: TGTGCCAGCAGTACGACAGGGCGGGGGAATTCACCCCTCCACTTT. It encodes CASSTTGRGNSPLHF.

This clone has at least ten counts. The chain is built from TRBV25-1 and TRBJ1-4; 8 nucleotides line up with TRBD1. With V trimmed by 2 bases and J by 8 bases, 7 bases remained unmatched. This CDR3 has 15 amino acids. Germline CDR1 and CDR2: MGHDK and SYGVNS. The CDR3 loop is CASSEPVTGEEKLFF. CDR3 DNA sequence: TGTGCCAGCAGTGAACCAGTGACAGGGGAGGAAAAACTGTTTTTT.

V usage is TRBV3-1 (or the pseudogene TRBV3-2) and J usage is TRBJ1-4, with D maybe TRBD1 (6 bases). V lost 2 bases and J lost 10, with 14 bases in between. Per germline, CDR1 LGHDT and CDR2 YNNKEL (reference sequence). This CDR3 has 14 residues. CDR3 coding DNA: TGTGCCAGCAGCCAATCACAGGGTCAAGGAAAACTGTTTTTT. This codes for CASSQSQGQGKLFF.

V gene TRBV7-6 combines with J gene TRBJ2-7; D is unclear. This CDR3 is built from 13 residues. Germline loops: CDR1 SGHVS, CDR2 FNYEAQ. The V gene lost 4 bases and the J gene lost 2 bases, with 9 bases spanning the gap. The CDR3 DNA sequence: TGTGCCAGCAGCTCCTCCACTCCCTACGAGCAGTACTTC. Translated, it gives CASSSSTPYEQYF.

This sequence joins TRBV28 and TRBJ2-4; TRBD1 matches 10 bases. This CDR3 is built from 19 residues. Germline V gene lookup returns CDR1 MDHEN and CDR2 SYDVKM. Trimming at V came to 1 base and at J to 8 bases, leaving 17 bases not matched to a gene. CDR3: CASSLLVGRGQGSLYIQYF. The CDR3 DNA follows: TGTGCCAGCAGTTTATTAGTAGGTCGGGGACAGGGGAGTCTCTACATTCAGTACTTC.

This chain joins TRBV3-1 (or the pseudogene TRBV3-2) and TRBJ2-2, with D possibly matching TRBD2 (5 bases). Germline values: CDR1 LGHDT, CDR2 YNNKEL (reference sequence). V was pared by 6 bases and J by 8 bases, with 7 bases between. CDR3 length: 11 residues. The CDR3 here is CASRTGGELFF. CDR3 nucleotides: TGTGCCAGCAGAACGGGAGGGGAGCTGTTTTTT.

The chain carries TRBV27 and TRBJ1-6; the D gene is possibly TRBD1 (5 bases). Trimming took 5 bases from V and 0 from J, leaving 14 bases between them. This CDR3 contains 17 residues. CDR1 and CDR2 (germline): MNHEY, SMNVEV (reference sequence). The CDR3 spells CASSKRDPSSYNSPLHF. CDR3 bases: TGTGCCAGCAGTAAACGGGACCCGAGCTCCTATAATTCACCCCTCCACTTT.

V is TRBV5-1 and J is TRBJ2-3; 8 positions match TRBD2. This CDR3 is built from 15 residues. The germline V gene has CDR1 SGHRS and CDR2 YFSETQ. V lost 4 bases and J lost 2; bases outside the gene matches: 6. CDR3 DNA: TGCGCCAGCAGCAGAGCGGGGGCCCCCACAGATACGCAGTATTTT. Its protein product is CASSRAGAPTDTQYF.

CDR3 protein: CAWSVIRSSTSGNTIYF. The CDR3 DNA reads TGTGCCTGGAGTGTAATCCGGTCATCTACCTCTGGAAACACCATATATTTT. This rearrangement joins TRBV30 to TRBJ1-3; D gene unclear. V was pared by 0 bases and J by 0 bases, with 15 bases between. CDR1 and CDR2 (germline): GTSNPN, SVGIG (reference sequence). This CDR3 has 17 amino acids. The full variable domain, rest sourced from reference TRBV30 and TRBJ1-3, is SQTIHQWPATLVQPVGSPLSLECTVEGTSNPNLYWYRQAAGRGLQLLFYSVGIGQISSEVPQNLSASRPQDRQFILSSKKLLLSDSGFYLCAWSVIRSSTSGNTIYFGEGSWLTVV.